This T cell receptor beta chain was sequenced in a study of identical twins. This clonotype was picked up a small number of times. Its specificity is not known. This CDR3 has 15 amino acids. From germline, CDR1 is SGHVS and CDR2 FNYEAQ. The V and J ends lost 5 bases and 0 bases respectively, with 13 bases between them. Unique molecular identifiers were in the cDNA, with template-switch universal primer binding. TCRdb re-called the 5' RACE reads with MiXCR, one entry per CDR3 protein. Among roughly 220,000 distinct CDR3 sequences listed, about 6.7% were seen once. Study-level results: For zero-insertion analyses, partial confounding could come from invariant MAIT and iNKT cells.

In addition, the sample was reused for a study of T cells expressing NK-cell markers. As that study records: Just one sequenced donor of eight was HCMV-seronegative, while seven were seropositive. Whether expanded NKG2C+ T cell clones recognized HCMV stayed uncertain.

Sample: CD8+ T cells sorted from blood. This TCR derives from a young woman in good health. V and J are TRBV7-6 and TRBJ1-1; weak D call: TRBD1 (5 bases). CDR3 coding DNA: TGTGCCAGCAGCCCTAGGGACCAGCTGAACACTGAAGCTTTCTTT. Translation gives CASSPRDQLNTEAFF.